This T cell receptor (beta chain) was sequenced in a study of T cell repertoires in cytomegalovirus infection. Study as a whole: Matching HLA type, along with CMV infection, was indicated by public TCR beta signatures.

J gave up 2 bases and V 4 bases, and 10 bases lay outside the gene matches. The CDR3 is made up of 16 amino acids. Germline V gene lookup returns CDR1 SGHNT and CDR2 YYREEE (reference sequence). The sample holds a few counts of this clonotype. What it binds is unknown. A single record per CDR3 protein comes from TCRdb applying MiXCR to the reads. The sample holds 200,000 to 250,000 distinct CDR3 sequences, about 20% seen once. Study-level findings and limits: Adding up the frequency of public TCR beta families identified people who carried CMV plus the relevant HLA. Clonotypes of TCR beta that were HLA-C-restricted and CMV-specific dominated the ex vivo response.

V gene TRBV5-4 combines with J gene TRBJ2-3; 7 positions match TRBD1. The sequenced sample consisted of CD8+ T cells from PBMCs. This TCR came from a human donor in good health (CMV status not recorded). Some clones in this sample may be carry-over from other donors' samples. The CDR3 loop is CASSRILGQSTDTQYF. The CDR3 nucleotides are TGTGCCAGCAGCCGCATACTGGGACAGTCCACAGATACGCAGTATTTT.